This TCR beta chain was obtained from a study of T cell responses to AZD1222 COVID-19 vaccine. General study findings and limits: Reports indicate that nearly half of spike-specific TCRs are directed at unmutated variant regions. Once two AZD1222 doses were given, Spike-specific TCR breadth and depth went up. Most donors were white British and more were female, and clonal diversity was possibly underestimated.

Of note for this clone: Its antigen is undetermined.

The CDR3 contains 18 residues. The germline CDR1 and CDR2 sequences are ENHRY and SYGVKD. With 3 bases removed from V and 3 bases from J, the gap between germline ends came to 21 bases. Profiled with immunoSEQ multiplex PCR; TCRdb holds only in-frame clones, not every one. Here the sample spans approximately 130,000 clones, approximately 90% being singletons. The sequenced sample was peripheral blood, obtained on day 0 of AZD1222 vaccination. The clonotype comes from an adult in good health. The chain couples TRBV10-3 to TRBJ1-3; D perhaps matches TRBD1 (6 bases). CDR3 coding DNA: TGTGCCATCAGTGACAGCGTGCAGGGGCTAACTCTTGGAAACACCATATATTTT. Encoded protein: CAISDSVQGLTLGNTIYF.